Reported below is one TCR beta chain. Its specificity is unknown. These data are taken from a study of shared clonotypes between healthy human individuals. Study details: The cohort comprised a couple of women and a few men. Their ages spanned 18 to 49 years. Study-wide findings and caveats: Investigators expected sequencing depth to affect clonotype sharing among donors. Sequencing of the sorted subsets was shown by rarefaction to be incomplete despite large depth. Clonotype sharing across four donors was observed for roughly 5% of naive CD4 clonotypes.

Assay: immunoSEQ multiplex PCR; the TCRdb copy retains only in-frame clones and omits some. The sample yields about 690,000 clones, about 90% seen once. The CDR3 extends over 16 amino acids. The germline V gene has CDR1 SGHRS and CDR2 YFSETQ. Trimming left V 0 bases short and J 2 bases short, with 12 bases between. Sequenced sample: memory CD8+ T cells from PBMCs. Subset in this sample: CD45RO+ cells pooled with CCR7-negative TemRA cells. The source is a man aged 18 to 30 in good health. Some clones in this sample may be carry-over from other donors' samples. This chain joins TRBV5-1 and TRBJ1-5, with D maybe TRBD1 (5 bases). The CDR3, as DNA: TGCGCCAGCAGCTTGGACCCCCGGGACGGCAATCAGCCCCAGCATTTT. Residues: CASSLDPRDGNQPQHF.